The 24 T cell receptor beta chains below were found in one sample sequenced in a study of blood T cell repertoires in COVID-19. Libraries were prepared by immunoSEQ multiplex PCR; TCRdb keeps only in-frame clonotypes and omits some of them. The table includes tens of thousands of clones, roughly 85% detected once. The sample consisted of peripheral blood. These receptors came from a human donor in a cohort sampled during active COVID-19.

The genes are TRBV6-2 or TRBV6-3 and TRBJ1-5, with a weak D call TRBD1 (6 bases). There are 13 residues in the CDR3. Germline loops: CDR1 MNHEY, CDR2 SVGEGT. The V end was cut by 5 bases, the J end by 5 bases, with 10 bases between. The CDR3: CASSLGADQPQHF. The CDR3 DNA sequence: TGTGCCAGCAGTCTGGGGGCGGATCAGCCCCAGCATTTT.

V and J are TRBV4-3 and TRBJ2-3, with D perhaps TRBD2 (5 bases). The CDR3 runs to 14 residues. The germline CDR1 and CDR2 sequences are LGHNA and YSLEER. With 3 bases removed from V and 6 bases from J, the gap between germline ends came to 13 bases. The CDR3 loop is CASSHGLQSDTQYF. The CDR3 nucleotides are TGCGCCAGCAGCCACGGACTCCAATCGGATACGCAGTATTTT.

The chain has TRBV5-5 and TRBJ1-2; D possibly corresponds to TRBD1 (6 bases). The V end lost 0 bases, the J end lost 4 bases, and 10 bases lay between the germline ends. This CDR3 region has 14 residues. CDR1 is SGHKS, CDR2 YYEKEE, per germline (reference sequence). The CDR3 DNA reads TGTGCCAGCAGCTTGGCAGGGGAGGGCTATGGCTACACCTTC. This codes for CASSLAGEGYGYTF.

The DNA for the CDR3 is TGTGCCAGCAGCGCAAGACTCGGGACAGGGAGGCGAGAAGAGACCCAGTACTTC. It specifies CASSARLGTGRREETQYF. This chain connects TRBV7-2 to TRBJ2-5, with TRBD1 identical over 9 bases. The CDR3 totals 18 residues. V shed 5 bases, J shed 3 bases, and the junction held 16 bases outside the gene matches. The germline V gene encodes CDR1 SGHTA and CDR2 FQGNSA.

The J gene is TRBJ2-1, the V gene TRBV5-1; 8 bases map to TRBD2. Germline V gene lookup returns CDR1 SGHRS and CDR2 YFSETQ. CDR3 size: 17 residues. The V and J ends lost 0 bases and 0 bases, in that order; junction bases with no gene match: 5. CDR3 in amino acids: CASSLGLAPSSYNEQFF. In DNA form, the CDR3 reads TGCGCCAGCAGCTTGGGACTAGCGCCTAGCTCCTACAATGAGCAGTTCTTC. Drawing the rest from reference TRBV5-1 and TRBJ2-1, the complete variable domain is KAGVTQTPRYLIKTRGQQVTLSCSPISGHRSVSWYQQTPGQGLQFLFEYFSETQRNKGNFPGRFSGRQFSNSRSEMNVSTLELGDSALYLCASSLGLAPSSYNEQFFGPGTRLTVL.

Only one count was recorded for this clone. This chain joins TRBV11-3 and TRBJ2-3, with 16 positions matching TRBD2. This CDR3 spans 16 amino acids. The J segment lost 5 bases and the V segment lost 4 bases, leaving 3 bases of the junction unmatched. Per germline, CDR1 SGHNT and CDR2 YENEEA. In nucleotides, the CDR3 is TGTGCCAGCAGCTGGGGACTAGCGGGAGGGGGAGATACGCAGTATTTT. It yields the protein CASSWGLAGGGDTQYF.

This chain connects TRBV5-5 to TRBJ1-1; no definite D call. From germline, CDR1 is SGHKS and CDR2 YYEKEE (reference sequence). Trimming pared 5 bases from V and 1 base from J, leaving 9 bases between. CDR3 length equals 13 residues. CDR3 bases: TGTGCCAGCAGAGCGGCCCAGAACACTGAAGCTTTCTTT. The encoded protein is CASRAAQNTEAFF.

The chain uses TRBV5-1 and TRBJ2-2; 7 nucleotides match TRBD1. The CDR3 covers 14 residues. Trimming removed 5 bases from V and 10 bases from J; junction bases left unmatched: 11. The germline V gene has CDR1 SGHRS and CDR2 YFSETQ. The CDR3 sequence: CASRPQRQGPELFF. The CDR3 DNA reads TGCGCCAGCAGACCTCAAAGACAGGGTCCGGAGCTGTTTTTT.

The V and J genes are TRBV5-6 and TRBJ1-4; D not resolved. Per germline, CDR1 SGHDT and CDR2 YYEEEE. This CDR3 region has 16 residues. Trimming took 0 bases from V and 0 from J, leaving 9 bases between them. The CDR3 nucleotides read TGTGCCAGCAGCTTGGGCCCCGGTGCAACTAATGAAAAACTGTTTTTT. This sequence encodes CASSLGPGATNEKLFF.

The CDR3 sequence is CASSLALLAGGRHEQFF. Here the CDR3 DNA reads TGTGCCAGCAGCTTAGCGCTCTTAGCGGGAGGCCGCCATGAGCAGTTCTTC. The gene calls are TRBV7-2 and TRBJ2-1; the match to TRBD2 covers 10 bases. Trimming at V came to 0 bases and at J to 8 bases, leaving 10 bases not matched to a gene. CDR3 length: 17 residues. The germline gives CDR1 SGHTA, CDR2 FQGNSA.

This sequence joins TRBV23-1 and TRBJ2-7; D not certain. TRBV23-1 is an ORF for which the function is uncertain. CDR3 length: 12 residues. Between the trimmed V and J ends, which lost 3 bases and 3 bases, there was a span of 6 bases. The DNA for the CDR3 is TGCGCCAGCAGTCAGTGCGTCTACGAGCAGTACTTC. Translation gives CASSQCVYEQYF.

J is TRBJ2-2 and V is TRBV28; no reliable D call. Germline V gene sequence: CDR1 MDHEN, CDR2 SYDVKM. The ends were cut back, 3 bases at V and 3 bases at J, with 17 bases in the middle. CDR3 length: 17 amino acids. The CDR3 coding sequence is TGTGCCAGCAGTTTCCCTCTCCAGAGGCCGGACACCGGGGAGCTGTTTTTT. This codes for CASSFPLQRPDTGELFF.

The rearrangement links TRBV7-8 to TRBJ1-3; D call uncertain. The CDR3 totals 16 residues. The germline V and J ends were trimmed by 6 bases and 0 bases, with 15 bases remaining between them. The germline V gene encodes CDR1 SGHVS and CDR2 FQNEAQ. The CDR3 loop reads CASSPVRVTSGNTIYF. DNA of the CDR3: TGTGCCAGCAGTCCCGTGAGGGTTACCTCTGGAAACACCATATATTTT.

CDR3: CASSPGTGLAKNIQYF. In DNA form, the CDR3 reads TGTGCCAGCAGCCCCGGGACAGGGCTTGCCAAAAACATTCAGTACTTC. The chain uses TRBV5-8 and TRBJ2-4; 9 bases are shared with TRBD1. V lost 4 bases to trimming and J lost 1 base; unmatched junction nucleotides: 6. Germline assignment: CDR1 SGHTS and CDR2 YDEGEE. The CDR3 contains 16 residues.

This clone was detected only once. The genes are TRBV7-2 and TRBJ2-1, with D maybe TRBD1 (6 bases). Germline lookup yields CDR1 SGHTA and CDR2 FQGNSA. The CDR3 is 16 residues long. The ends were cut back, 5 bases at V and 0 bases at J, with 14 bases in the middle. CDR3 region: CASSARRGLSYNEQFF. In DNA form, the CDR3 reads TGTGCCAGCAGCGCGCGCAGGGGCCTCTCCTACAATGAGCAGTTCTTC.

The V and J genes are TRBV11-3 and TRBJ2-5; D remains unclear. The CDR3 loop spans 13 amino acids. V was cut by 6 bases and J by 1 base, with 9 bases left in between. Per germline, CDR1 SGHNT and CDR2 YENEEA. CDR3 DNA: TGTGCCAGCAGTGTGGCAATCCAAGAGACCCAGTACTTC. Its translation is CASSVAIQETQYF.

The chain has TRBV5-1 and TRBJ2-5; 7 bases match TRBD1. The CDR3 spans 14 residues. The V gene end was trimmed by 2 bases and the J gene end by 1 base; junction bases not matched to a gene: 2. Per germline, CDR1 SGHRS and CDR2 YFSETQ. The CDR3, as DNA: TGCGCCAGCAGCTTAAGGGACAGCCAAGAGACCCAGTACTTC. This encodes CASSLRDSQETQYF.

This chain uses TRBV6-6 with TRBJ1-3; 9 nucleotides match TRBD1. V trimming: 5 bases; J trimming: 2 bases; junction bases outside the gene matches: 4. This CDR3 comprises 15 residues. In germline, CDR1 is MNHNY, CDR2 SVGAGI (reference sequence). CDR3 residues: CASSRGDRAGNTIYF. CDR3 nucleotides: TGTGCCAGCAGTAGAGGGGACAGGGCTGGAAACACCATATATTTT.

This chain connects TRBV27 to TRBJ2-7, with 9 bases aligning to TRBD1. The CDR3 spans 16 residues. CDR1 and CDR2 from the germline V gene are MNHEY and SMNVEV (reference sequence). Trimming removed 6 bases from V and 2 bases from J; junction bases left unmatched: 11. CDR3 in amino acids: CASRKQGARGPYEQYF. The CDR3, as DNA: TGTGCCAGCAGAAAACAGGGGGCGCGGGGGCCCTACGAGCAGTACTTC.

This sequence joins TRBV2 and TRBJ1-2, with 7 bases lining up with TRBD1. Germline V CDR1 and CDR2: SNHLY, FYNNEI. This CDR3 spans 13 amino acids. The junction had 7 bases not matched to a gene; V was cut back by 4 bases and J by 8 bases. The CDR3 loop is CASSGGTGEGYTF. The CDR3 nucleotides read TGTGCCAGCAGTGGGGGAACAGGGGAAGGCTACACCTTC.

The chain has TRBV21-1 and TRBJ2-5; the D segment call TRBD2 is taken from the table without a DNA check. TRBV21-1 is deemed a pseudogene. This CDR3 is built from 12 residues. CDR3 DNA: TGTGCCAGCAGCCGGGGAACCGAGACCCAGTACTTC. Protein: CASSRGTETQYF.

The genes are TRBV18 and TRBJ2-3, with 11 bases lining up with TRBD2. Germline CDR1 is KGHSH and CDR2 is LQKENI. The CDR3 is made up of 15 amino acids. The V gene end was trimmed by 5 bases and the J gene end by 3 bases; junction bases not matched to a gene: 4. CDR3 amino acids: CASSKRLAGTDTQYF. The CDR3, as DNA: TGTGCCAGCTCAAAAAGACTAGCGGGAACAGATACGCAGTATTTT. Full variable domain (rest looked up from reference TRBV18 and TRBJ2-3): NAGVMQNPRHLVRRRGQEARLRCSPMKGHSHVYWYRQLPEEGLKFMVYLQKENIIDESGMPKERFSAEFPKEGPSILRIQQVVRGDSAAYFCASSKRLAGTDTQYFGPGTRLTVL.

The rearrangement links TRBV9 to TRBJ1-2; 9 positions match TRBD1. Per germline, CDR1 SGDLS and CDR2 YYNGEE. The CDR3 is made up of 15 amino acids. J lost 3 bases, V lost 3 bases, and 6 bases had no gene match. The CDR3 here is CASSANRGRDYGYTF. CDR3 in DNA: TGTGCCAGCAGCGCGAACAGGGGGCGAGACTATGGCTACACCTTC.

This clone was found once. The CDR3 DNA follows: TGTGCCAGCAGCGTAGAAGAGGGAAGGTCCTATGGCTACACCTTC. This gives the protein CASSVEEGRSYGYTF. V gene TRBV9 combines with J gene TRBJ1-2; D not resolved. Trimming removed 0 bases at V and 4 bases at J, with 13 bases between. Germline values: CDR1 SGDLS, CDR2 YYNGEE. CDR3 size: 15 residues.